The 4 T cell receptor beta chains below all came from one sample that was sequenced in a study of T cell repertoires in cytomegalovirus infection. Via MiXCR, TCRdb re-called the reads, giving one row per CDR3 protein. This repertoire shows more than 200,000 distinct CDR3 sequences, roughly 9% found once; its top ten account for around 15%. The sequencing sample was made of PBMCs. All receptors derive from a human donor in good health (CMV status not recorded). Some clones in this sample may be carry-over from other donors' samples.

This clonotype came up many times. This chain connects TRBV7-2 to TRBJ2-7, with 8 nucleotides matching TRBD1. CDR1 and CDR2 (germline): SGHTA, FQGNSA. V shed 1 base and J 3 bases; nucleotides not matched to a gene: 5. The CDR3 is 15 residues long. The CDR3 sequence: CASSLVDRADYEQYF. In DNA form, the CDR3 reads TGTGCCAGCAGCTTAGTGGACAGGGCAGACTACGAGCAGTACTTC.

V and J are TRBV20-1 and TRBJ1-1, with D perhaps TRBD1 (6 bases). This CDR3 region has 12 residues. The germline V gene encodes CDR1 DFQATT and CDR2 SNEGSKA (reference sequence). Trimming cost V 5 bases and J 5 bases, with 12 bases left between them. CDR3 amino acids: CSAQTGLTEAFF. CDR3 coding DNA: TGCAGTGCTCAAACAGGGTTAACTGAAGCTTTCTTT.

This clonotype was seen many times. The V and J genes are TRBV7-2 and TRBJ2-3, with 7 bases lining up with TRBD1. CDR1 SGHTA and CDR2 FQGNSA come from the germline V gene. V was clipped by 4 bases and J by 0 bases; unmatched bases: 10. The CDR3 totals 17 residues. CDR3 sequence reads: CASSSRPTGPSTDTQYF. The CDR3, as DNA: TGTGCCAGCAGCTCACGACCGACAGGGCCTAGCACAGATACGCAGTATTTT.

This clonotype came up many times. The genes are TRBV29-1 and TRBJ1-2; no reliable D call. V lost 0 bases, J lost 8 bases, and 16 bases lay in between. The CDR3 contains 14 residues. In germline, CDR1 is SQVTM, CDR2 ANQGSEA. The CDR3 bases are TGCAGCGTTGAAGATCGGGGAATAGCTTGGGGCTACACCTTC. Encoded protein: CSVEDRGIAWGYTF.